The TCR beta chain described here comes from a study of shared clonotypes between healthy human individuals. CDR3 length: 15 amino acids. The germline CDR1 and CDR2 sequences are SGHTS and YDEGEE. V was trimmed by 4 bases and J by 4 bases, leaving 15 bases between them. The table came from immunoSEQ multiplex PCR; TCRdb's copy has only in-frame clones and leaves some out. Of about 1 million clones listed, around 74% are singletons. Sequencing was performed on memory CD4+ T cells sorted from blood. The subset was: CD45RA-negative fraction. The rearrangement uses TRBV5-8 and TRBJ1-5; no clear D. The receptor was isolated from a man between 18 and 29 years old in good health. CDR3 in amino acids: CASSLGSGSNQPQHF. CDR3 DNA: TGTGCCAGCAGCCTAGGTTCCGGCTCAAATCAGCCCCAGCATTTT.